The 21 T cell receptor beta chains reported below all come from one sample, sequenced in a study of T-cell reconstitution after alpha-beta-depleted transplantation in children. During its preparation, the TCRbeta library received unique molecular identifiers. TCRdb redid the calling of the PCR reads with MiXCR, one entry per CDR3 protein. The sample has around 450,000 distinct CDR3 sequences, about 10% seen once. The sequences come from PBMCs, collected before TCRalphabeta/CD19-depleted stem cell transplant. The source is a child younger than 10 with inherited bone marrow failure, due to receive a stem cell transplant.

The chain is built from TRBV4-1 and TRBJ1-2, with a tentative D call TRBD1 (6 bases). The ends were cut back, 1 base at V and 4 bases at J, with 13 bases in the middle. Germline CDR1 and CDR2: MGHRA and YSYEKL. This CDR3 is built from 15 residues. In nucleotides, the CDR3 is TGCGCCAGCAGCCAAGGCCCAGGGGAACTCTATGGCTACACCTTC. Encoded protein: CASSQGPGELYGYTF.

This clonotype came up a few times. The J gene is TRBJ1-2, the V gene TRBV7-9, with a tentative D call TRBD1 (5 bases). V was trimmed by 1 base and J by 0 bases, leaving 15 bases between them. Germline loops: CDR1 SEHNR, CDR2 FQNEAQ (reference sequence). CDR3 length: 17 amino acids. CDR3 in DNA: TGTGCCAGCAGCTTAGAGGGGCTTTCCCGCCCTAACTATGGCTACACCTTC. It yields the protein CASSLEGLSRPNYGYTF.

The sample holds many counts of this clonotype. The V and J genes are TRBV5-4 and TRBJ1-6; perhaps TRBD1 as D (5 bases). The V and J ends lost 0 bases and 10 bases respectively, with 17 bases between them. The CDR3 is 16 residues long. Germline V lookup: CDR1 SGHNT, CDR2 YYREEE (reference sequence). CDR3 bases: TGTGCCAGCAGCTTGGCACCCGGTCAGGGAAGCTCACCCCTCCACTTT. It yields the protein CASSLAPGQGSSPLHF.

In its sample, this clonotype was seen many times. This chain uses TRBV29-1 with TRBJ1-2; D is uncertain. This CDR3 contains 13 residues. Trimming shortened V by 4 bases and J by 0 bases, and 9 bases separated the two germline ends. Germline lookup yields CDR1 SQVTM and CDR2 ANQGSEA. The CDR3 loop reads CSVVGLSNYGYTF. The CDR3 nucleotides read TGCAGCGTTGTCGGCCTCTCTAACTATGGCTACACCTTC.

This clonotype came up many times. The CDR3 loop reads CASRSPGVRNEQYF. CDR3 sequence (DNA): TGTGCCAGCAGGTCCCCAGGGGTAAGGAACGAGCAGTACTTC. The chain joins TRBV6-1 to TRBJ2-7; weak D call: TRBD1 (6 bases). Trimming shortened V by 6 bases and J by 5 bases, and 17 bases separated the two germline ends. From germline, CDR1 is MNHNS and CDR2 SASEGT. This CDR3 region has 14 residues.

This clonotype was recorded at least ten times. This chain links TRBV7-9 with TRBJ2-2; 7 bases are a match to TRBD2. After removal of 5 bases from V and 6 bases from J, the junction contained 6 bases not matched to a gene. The CDR3 sequence is 14 residues long. The V gene's germline CDR1 is SEHNR and CDR2 FQNEAQ (reference sequence). This CDR3 is CASSAGVRAGELFF. CDR3 bases: TGTGCCAGCAGCGCGGGAGTCCGAGCCGGGGAGCTGTTTTTT.

The chain recombines TRBV15 with TRBJ1-1; possible D gene TRBD1, 5 bases. The V end lost 0 bases, the J end lost 3 bases, and 14 bases lay between the germline ends. CDR1 LNHNV and CDR2 YYDKDF come from the germline V gene (reference sequence). This CDR3 is built from 16 residues. CDR3 residues: CATSRDGGEGYTEAFF. CDR3 DNA: TGTGCCACCAGCAGAGATGGGGGGGAGGGGTACACTGAAGCTTTCTTT. Using reference TRBV15 and TRBJ1-1 for the parts outside the CDR3, the full variable domain is DAMVIQNPRYQVTQFGKPVTLSCSQTLNHNVMYWYQQKSSQAPKLLFHYYDKDFNNEADTPDNFQSRRPNTSFCFLDIRSPGLGDTAMYLCATSRDGGEGYTEAFFGQGTRLTVV.

J is TRBJ2-1 and V is TRBV4-1; the D is unclear. V lost 0 bases, J lost 7 bases, and 16 bases lay in between. CDR1 is MGHRA and CDR2 is YSYEKL in the germline V gene. The CDR3 length is 16 residues. This chain's CDR3 is CASSQDGFRPSNEQFF. The CDR3 DNA follows: TGCGCCAGCAGCCAAGATGGTTTCCGCCCATCGAATGAGCAGTTCTTC.

The genes are TRBV6-2 or TRBV6-3 and TRBJ2-4; 9 nucleotides line up with TRBD1. CDR3 length: 17 amino acids. Trimming cost V 5 bases and J 1 base; bases outside gene matches: 9. Germline V gene data show CDR1 as MNHEY and CDR2 as SVGEGT. CDR3 sequence reads: CASSPMTGGKAKNIQYF. For the CDR3, the DNA is TGTGCCAGCAGTCCGATGACAGGGGGGAAGGCCAAAAACATTCAGTACTTC.

In this sample, this clonotype turned up many times. CDR3 sequence (DNA): TGCAGTGCTGAGGGGACAGGGTGGGACAATGAGCAGTTCTTC. Translation: CSAEGTGWDNEQFF. The chain recombines TRBV20-1 with TRBJ2-1, with TRBD1 matching over 9 bases. Germline assignment: CDR1 DFQATT and CDR2 SNEGSKA (reference sequence). V dropped 5 bases and J dropped 5; count of bases not matched to a gene: 7. This CDR3 has 14 residues.

Ten or more counts support this clonotype. The chain links TRBV29-1 to TRBJ1-4; TRBD1 is a possible D gene (6 bases). Germline CDR1 is SQVTM and CDR2 is ANQGSEA. V lost 6 bases and J 4 bases, leaving 12 bases between the germline ends. The CDR3 extends over 13 amino acids. In DNA form, the CDR3 reads TGCAGCGTCGTCGGACAGAGTAATGAAAAACTGTTTTTT. This encodes CSVVGQSNEKLFF.

This clonotype has a count of ten or more. J is TRBJ2-1 and V is TRBV4-3; 10 bases fit TRBD2. Germline V gives CDR1 LGHNA, CDR2 YSLEER. CDR3 size: 16 residues. The V and J ends lost 0 bases and 8 bases, in that order; junction bases with no gene match: 7. This chain's CDR3 is CASSQDGLAGVYEQFF. CDR3 DNA: TGCGCCAGCAGCCAAGATGGGCTAGCGGGAGTCTATGAGCAGTTCTTC.

This clonotype has more than one count but fewer than ten. The CDR3 sequence is CASSLRSTGGTFGLYEQYF. The CDR3 region has the DNA TGTGCCAGCAGTTTAAGATCGACAGGCGGGACGTTCGGACTCTACGAGCAGTACTTC. The V and J genes are TRBV27 and TRBJ2-7; D tentatively reads TRBD1 or TRBD2 (6 bases each). Germline CDR1 reads MNHEY; CDR2 reads SMNVEV (reference sequence). Trimming removed 2 bases from V and 3 bases from J, with 26 bases in between. The CDR3 sequence is 19 residues long.

This clonotype was counted at least ten times. The CDR3 sequence: CASSQDTGVHNEQFF. The CDR3 region has the DNA TGCGCCAGCAGCCAAGATACGGGAGTTCACAATGAGCAGTTCTTC. The rearrangement joins TRBV4-3 to TRBJ2-1; D possibly corresponds to TRBD2 (6 bases). There are 15 residues in the CDR3. Trimming shortened V by 0 bases and J by 5 bases, and 11 bases separated the two germline ends. CDR1 is LGHNA and CDR2 is YSLEER in the germline V gene.

This clonotype has a handful of counts. The V and J genes are TRBV4-3 and TRBJ2-7; 7 bases match TRBD2. CDR3 length: 15 amino acids. Per germline, CDR1 LGHNA and CDR2 YSLEER. Trimming took 1 base from V and 2 from J; bases not matched to a gene: 5. CDR3 residues: CASSQGREYAYEQYF. The CDR3 bases are TGCGCCAGCAGCCAAGGGCGGGAGTACGCCTACGAGCAGTACTTC.

This clonotype showed up many times. The chain couples TRBV5-5 to TRBJ2-5; perhaps TRBD2 as D (5 bases). Trimming pared 2 bases from V and 4 bases from J, leaving 9 bases between. Germline V gene lookup returns CDR1 SGHKS and CDR2 YYEKEE (reference sequence). The CDR3 contains 13 residues. Here the CDR3 DNA reads TGTGCCAGCAGCTTACCTAGCTTAGAGACCCAGTACTTC. It is translated as CASSLPSLETQYF.

In this sample, this clonotype turned up many times. The J gene is TRBJ2-1, the V gene TRBV18; the D gene could be TRBD1 or TRBD2 (5 bases each). The CDR3 consists of 13 residues. The germline gives CDR1 KGHSH, CDR2 LQKENI. The germline V and J ends were trimmed by 4 bases and 7 bases, with 11 bases remaining between them. CDR3 in amino acids: CASSRARENEQFF. The CDR3, as DNA: TGTGCCAGCTCACGTGCCAGGGAGAATGAGCAGTTCTTC.

The chain is built from TRBV12-3 or TRBV12-4 and TRBJ1-1; 10 bases are a match to TRBD1. The ends lost 4 bases at V and 5 bases at J; junction bases unmatched: 10. CDR3 length: 16 amino acids. CDR3 nucleotides: TGTGCCAGCAGTTCCCGCGGGACAGGGGTTGGTACTGAAGCTTTCTTT. It is translated as CASSSRGTGVGTEAFF.

This clonotype was recorded at least ten times. J is TRBJ2-1 and V is TRBV10-1; the match to TRBD1 covers 7 bases. V shed 8 bases and J 10 bases; nucleotides not matched to a gene: 8. Germline CDR1 and CDR2: WNHNN and SYGVQD (reference sequence). The CDR3 length is 12 residues. The DNA for the CDR3 is TGCGCCAGCTCCGAGGGGGCAGGGGAGCAGTTCTTC. Its translation: CASSEGAGEQFF.

The chain couples TRBV7-9 to TRBJ1-1, with a tentative D call TRBD1 (5 bases). The germline V and J ends were trimmed by 5 bases and 1 base, with 14 bases remaining between them. The germline CDR1 and CDR2 sequences are SEHNR and FQNEAQ (reference sequence). This CDR3 contains 15 residues. DNA for the CDR3: TGTGCCAGCAGCCCCCCTCAGGGCAGGAACACTGAAGCTTTCTTT. Amino acid sequence: CASSPPQGRNTEAFF.

Ten or more counts support this clonotype. This chain links TRBV21-1 with TRBJ2-3; the table's TRBD1 call for D was not verified on the DNA. TRBV21-1 is recorded as a pseudogene. This CDR3 region has 17 residues. The CDR3 here is CASRPPGRRQANNTQYF. The CDR3 nucleotides read TGTGCCAGCAGGCCTCCGGGGAGACGCCAAGCGAACAATACGCAGTATTTT.